These 13 T cell receptor beta chains share one sample of origin, sequenced in a study of T-cell reconstitution after alpha-beta-depleted transplantation in children. Unique molecular identifiers tagged the TCRbeta library. From the PCR reads, TCRdb called clonotypes with MiXCR, one entry per CDR3 protein. The sample consists of 500,000 or so distinct CDR3 sequences, roughly an eighth of them appearing once. Sample: PBMCs, mostly from graft donor cells, taken 180 days after TCRalphabeta/CD19-depleted stem cell transplant. These receptors all come from a female patient aged 2 to 10 who had a stem cell transplant for aplastic anemia, so the T cells may come from the graft donor.

This chain uses TRBV12-3 or TRBV12-4 with TRBJ2-7; tentatively, D is TRBD1 or TRBD2 (5 bases each). The CDR3 covers 14 residues. V gave up 5 bases and J gave up 5 bases, with 16 bases separating them. The DNA for the CDR3 is TGTGCCAGCAGTCCGGGACCGCTACACCACGAGCAGTACGTC. Translating gives CASSPGPLHHEQYV.

In its sample, this clonotype was seen many times. This chain uses TRBV6-2 or TRBV6-3 with TRBJ1-6, with D uncertain. Deletions cut 0 bases from V and 0 bases from J, with 18 bases between. Germline V gives CDR1 MNHEY, CDR2 SVGEGT. The CDR3 runs 20 residues. Written as DNA, the CDR3 is TGTGCCAGCAGTTACTCGACGAGGTCCTCGGCGAGCTCCTATAATTCACCCCTCCACTTT. Translating gives CASSYSTRSSASSYNSPLHF.

The V gene is TRBV3-1, the J gene TRBJ1-4, with a possible D match to TRBD1 (6 bases). Germline V CDR1 and CDR2: LGHDT, YNNKEL (reference sequence). Between the trimmed V and J ends, which lost 3 bases and 8 bases, there was a span of 13 bases. CDR3 size: 14 residues. CDR3 bases: TGTGCCAGCAGCCATCGGGGGGCCCACGAAAAACTGTTTTTT. Translating it yields CASSHRGAHEKLFF.

The CDR3 is CASSLGWQGPDEQFF. As DNA, the CDR3 is TGTGCCAGCAGCTTGGGGTGGCAGGGGCCCGATGAGCAGTTCTTC. The V call is TRBV7-8, the J call TRBJ2-1; possibly TRBD1 for D (6 bases). V dropped 3 bases and J dropped 8 bases, with 17 bases sitting between them. This CDR3 is 15 amino acids long. Germline CDR1 and CDR2: SGHVS and FQNEAQ.

The chain has TRBV20-1 and TRBJ1-3; D is unresolved. The length of the CDR3 is 15 residues. Germline V gives CDR1 DFQATT, CDR2 SNEGSKA (reference sequence). The V gene lost 1 base and the J gene lost 4 bases, with 14 bases spanning the gap. The chain's CDR3 is CSARAGTVLGNTIYF. The CDR3 DNA reads as TGCAGTGCTAGAGCAGGAACAGTGCTCGGAAACACCATATATTTT.

This chain links TRBV21-1 with TRBJ2-2; the table calls TRBD2, which could not be checked here. TRBV21-1 is described as a pseudogene. There are 20 residues in the CDR3. CDR3 protein: CASSLTFPGFKAGSTGELFF. The CDR3 DNA reads as TGTGCCAGCAGCCTTACTTTCCCAGGATTTAAAGCGGGTAGCACCGGGGAGCTGTTTTTT.

This chain links TRBV5-1 with TRBJ2-1; 12 positions match TRBD2. Trimming took 6 bases from V and 5 from J; bases not matched to a gene: 18. CDR1 is SGHRS, CDR2 YFSETQ, per germline. CDR3 length: 19 amino acids. The CDR3: CASILGTGSSGGANNEQFF. The DNA of the CDR3 is TGCGCCAGCATCCTAGGGACAGGGTCTAGCGGGGGGGCCAACAATGAGCAGTTCTTC.

V usage is TRBV6-2 or TRBV6-3 and J usage is TRBJ2-7; D is uncertain. Trimming stripped 6 bases from V and 6 bases from J, with 27 bases between. The length of the CDR3 is 17 residues. Germline V CDR1 and CDR2: MNHEY, SVGEGT. CDR3 DNA: TGTGCCAGCAGCCCAACCACCAAGGAACTCGTTTCGCCCGAGCAGTACTTC. Residues: CASSPTTKELVSPEQYF.

This clonotype was counted at least ten times. A junction boundary mismatches the germline segment, possibly from a read error. V and J are TRBV7-2 and TRBJ2-3; TRBD2 matches 14 bases. Looked up from germline, CDR1 is SGHTA and CDR2 is FQGNSA. The CDR3 covers 17 residues. CDR3 nucleotide sequence: TGTGCCAGCAGCCTAGCCGGGACTAGCGGGAGTATTAATACGCAGTATTTT. Its translation: CASSLAGTSGSINTQYF. Full variable domain (missing parts from reference TRBV7-2 and TRBJ2-3): GAGVSQSPSNKVTEKGKDVELRCDPISGHTALYWYRQSLGQGLEFLIYFQGNSAPDKSGLPSDRFSAERTGGSVSTLTIQRTQQEDSAVYLCASSLAGTSGSINTQYFGPGTRLTVL.

This clonotype was counted only a few times. The V gene is TRBV4-3, the J gene TRBJ1-2; tentatively, D is TRBD1 (6 bases). Per germline, CDR1 LGHNA and CDR2 YSLEER. Trimming removed 2 bases from V and 4 bases from J, with 11 bases in between. The CDR3 runs to 14 residues. CDR3 bases: TGCGCCAGCAGCCAATCCGGGACAATCTATGGCTACACCTTC. It encodes CASSQSGTIYGYTF.

This clonotype was found a few times. The chain recombines TRBV4-3 with TRBJ1-2; tentative D call: TRBD1 (5 bases). V lost 6 bases to trimming and J lost 8 bases, with 19 bases between them. The germline V gene encodes CDR1 LGHNA and CDR2 YSLEER. This CDR3 is 14 amino acids long. CDR3 loop: CASSPSGTRGGYTF. The CDR3 DNA sequence: TGCGCCAGCAGTCCATCCGGGACGCGGGGGGGCTACACCTTC.

This clonotype has more than one count but fewer than ten. The chain employs TRBV4-3 and TRBJ1-4; D gene unclear. There are 15 residues in the CDR3. Germline V gene lookup returns CDR1 LGHNA and CDR2 YSLEER. V dropped 2 bases and J dropped 5 bases, with 12 bases sitting between them. Here the CDR3 DNA reads TGCGCCAGCAGCCAACCTTGGGAGCGGAATGAAAAACTGTTTTTT. It is translated as CASSQPWERNEKLFF.

This clonotype was seen more than once but under ten times. The rearrangement joins TRBV4-3 to TRBJ2-1; 8 bases agree with TRBD2. V dropped 3 bases and J dropped 6; count of bases not matched to a gene: 16. CDR1 is LGHNA, CDR2 YSLEER, per germline. This CDR3 spans 18 amino acids. This chain's CDR3 is CASSHGVPSGSWPNEQFF. The CDR3 DNA follows: TGCGCCAGCAGCCATGGGGTCCCGAGCGGGAGCTGGCCCAATGAGCAGTTCTTC.